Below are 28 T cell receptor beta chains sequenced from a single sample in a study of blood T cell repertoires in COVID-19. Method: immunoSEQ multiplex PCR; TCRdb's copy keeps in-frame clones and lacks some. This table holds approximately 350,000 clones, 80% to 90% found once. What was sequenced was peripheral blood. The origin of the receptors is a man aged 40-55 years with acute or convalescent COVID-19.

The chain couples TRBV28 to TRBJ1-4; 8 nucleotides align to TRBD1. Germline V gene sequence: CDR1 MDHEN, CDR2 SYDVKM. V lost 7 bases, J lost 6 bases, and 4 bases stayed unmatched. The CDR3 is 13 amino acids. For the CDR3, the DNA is TGTGCCAGCAAGGAGACAGGGGATGAAAAACTGTTTTTT. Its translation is CASKETGDEKLFF. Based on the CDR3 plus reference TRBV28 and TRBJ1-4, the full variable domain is DVKVTQSSRYLVKRTGEKVFLECVQDMDHENMFWYRQDPGLGLRLIYFSYDVKMKEKGDIPEGYSVSREKKERFSLILESASTNQTSMYLCASKETGDEKLFFGSGTQLSVL.

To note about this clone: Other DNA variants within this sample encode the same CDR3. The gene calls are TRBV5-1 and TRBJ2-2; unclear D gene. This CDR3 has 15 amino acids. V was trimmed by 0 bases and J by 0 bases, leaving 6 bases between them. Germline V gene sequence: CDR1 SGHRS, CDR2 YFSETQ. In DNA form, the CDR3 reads TGCGCCAGCAGCTTGGACAGCACGAACACCGGGGAGCTGTTTTTT. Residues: CASSLDSTNTGELFF.

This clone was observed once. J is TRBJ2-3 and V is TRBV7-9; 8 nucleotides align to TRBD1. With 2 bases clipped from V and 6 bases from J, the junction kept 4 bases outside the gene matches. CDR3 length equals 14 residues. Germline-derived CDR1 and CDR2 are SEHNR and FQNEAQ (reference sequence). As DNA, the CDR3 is TGTGCCAGCAGCTTAACGACAGGGGACGATACGCAGTATTTT. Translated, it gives CASSLTTGDDTQYF.

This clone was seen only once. CDR3 sequence: CASNTASSGIEQFF. CDR3 nucleotide sequence: TGTGCCAGCAACACCGCGTCTAGCGGGATTGAGCAGTTCTTC. The chain employs TRBV18 and TRBJ2-1, with 9 bases aligning to TRBD2. This CDR3 has 14 residues. CDR1 KGHSH and CDR2 LQKENI come from the germline V gene. J lost 9 bases, V lost 8 bases, and 11 bases had no gene match.

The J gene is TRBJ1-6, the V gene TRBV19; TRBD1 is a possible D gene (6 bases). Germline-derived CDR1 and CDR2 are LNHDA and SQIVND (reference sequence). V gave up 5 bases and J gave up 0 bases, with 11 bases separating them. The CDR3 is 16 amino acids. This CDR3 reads CASSVQGSSYNSPLHF. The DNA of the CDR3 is TGTGCCAGTAGTGTCCAGGGGAGCTCCTATAATTCACCCCTCCACTTT. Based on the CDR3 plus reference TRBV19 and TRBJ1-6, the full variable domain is DGGITQSPKYLFRKEGQNVTLSCEQNLNHDAMYWYRQDPGQGLRLIYYSQIVNDFQKGDIAEGYSVSREKKESFPLTVTSAQKNPTAFYLCASSVQGSSYNSPLHFGNGTRLTVT.

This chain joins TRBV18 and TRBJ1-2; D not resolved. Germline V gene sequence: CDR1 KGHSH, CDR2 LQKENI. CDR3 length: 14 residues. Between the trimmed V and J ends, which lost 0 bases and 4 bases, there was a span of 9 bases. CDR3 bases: TGTGCCAGCTCACCACCGGCAGGACTCTATGGCTACACCTTC. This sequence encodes CASSPPAGLYGYTF.

The CDR3 loop is CASRGHGSGNEKLFF. The CDR3 DNA reads as TGTGCCAGCAGGGGGCACGGGTCGGGTAATGAAAAACTGTTTTTT. The chain links TRBV28 to TRBJ1-4, with D perhaps matching TRBD1 (5 bases). CDR1 is MDHEN, CDR2 SYDVKM, per germline. The CDR3 runs to 15 residues. V shed 6 bases and J shed 4 bases, with 15 bases lying between them. Full variable domain (missing parts from reference TRBV28 and TRBJ1-4): DVKVTQSSRYLVKRTGEKVFLECVQDMDHENMFWYRQDPGLGLRLIYFSYDVKMKEKGDIPEGYSVSREKKERFSLILESASTNQTSMYLCASRGHGSGNEKLFFGSGTQLSVL.

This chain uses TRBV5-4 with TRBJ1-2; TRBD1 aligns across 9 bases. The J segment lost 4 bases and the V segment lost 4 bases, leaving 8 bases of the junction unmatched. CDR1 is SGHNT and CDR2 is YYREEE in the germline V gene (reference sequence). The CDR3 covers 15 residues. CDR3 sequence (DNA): TGTGCCAGCAGCACCACAGGGGGCATTATCTATGGCTACACCTTC. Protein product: CASSTTGGIIYGYTF.

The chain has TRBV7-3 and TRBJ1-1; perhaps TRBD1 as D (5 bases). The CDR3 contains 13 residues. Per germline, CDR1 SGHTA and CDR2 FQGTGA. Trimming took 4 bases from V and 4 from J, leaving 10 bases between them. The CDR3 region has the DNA TGTGCCAGCAGCTCTCAGGGTAGCACTGAAGCTTTCTTT. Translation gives CASSSQGSTEAFF.

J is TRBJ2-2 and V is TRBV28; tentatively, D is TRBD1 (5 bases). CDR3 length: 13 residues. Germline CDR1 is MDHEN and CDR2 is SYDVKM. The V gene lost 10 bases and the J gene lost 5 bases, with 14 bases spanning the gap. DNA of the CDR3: TGTGCCATAACGGACACGGGTACCGGGGAGCTGTTTTTT. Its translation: CAITDTGTGELFF. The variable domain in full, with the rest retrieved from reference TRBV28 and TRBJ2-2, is DVKVTQSSRYLVKRTGEKVFLECVQDMDHENMFWYRQDPGLGLRLIYFSYDVKMKEKGDIPEGYSVSREKKERFSLILESASTNQTSMYLCAITDTGTGELFFGEGSRLTVL.

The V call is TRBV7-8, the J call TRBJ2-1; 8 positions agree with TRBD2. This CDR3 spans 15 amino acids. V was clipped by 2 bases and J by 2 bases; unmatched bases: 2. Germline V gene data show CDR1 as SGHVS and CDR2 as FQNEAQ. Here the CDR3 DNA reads TGTGCCAGCAGCTTAATAGCGGGACCCTACAATGAGCAGTTCTTC. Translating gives CASSLIAGPYNEQFF. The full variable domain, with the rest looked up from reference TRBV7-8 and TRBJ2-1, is GAGVSQSPRYKVAKRGQDVALRCDPISGHVSLFWYQQALGQGPEFLTYFQNEAQLDKSGLPSDRFFAERPEGSVSTLKIQRTQQEDSAVYLCASSLIAGPYNEQFFGPGTRLTVL.

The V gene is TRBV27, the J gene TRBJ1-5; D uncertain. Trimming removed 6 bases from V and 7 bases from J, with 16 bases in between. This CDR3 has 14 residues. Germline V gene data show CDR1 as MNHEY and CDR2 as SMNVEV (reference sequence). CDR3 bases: TGTGCCAGCAGCCGACGGGCCGCGGGGCAGCCCCAGCATTTT. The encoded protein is CASSRRAAGQPQHF.

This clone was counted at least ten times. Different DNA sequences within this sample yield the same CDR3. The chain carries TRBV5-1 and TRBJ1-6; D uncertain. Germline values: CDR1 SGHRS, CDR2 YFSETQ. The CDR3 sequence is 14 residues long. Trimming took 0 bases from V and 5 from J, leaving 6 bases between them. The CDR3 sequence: CASSLEQNNSPLHF. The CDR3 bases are TGCGCCAGCAGCTTGGAACAGAATAATTCACCCCTCCACTTT.

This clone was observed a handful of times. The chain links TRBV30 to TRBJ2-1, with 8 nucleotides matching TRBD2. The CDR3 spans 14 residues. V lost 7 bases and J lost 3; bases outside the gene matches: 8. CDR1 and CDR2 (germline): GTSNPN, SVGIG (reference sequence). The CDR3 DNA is TGTGCCTTAATCCGTAGCGGGAACTACAATGAGCAGTTCTTC. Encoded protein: CALIRSGNYNEQFF.

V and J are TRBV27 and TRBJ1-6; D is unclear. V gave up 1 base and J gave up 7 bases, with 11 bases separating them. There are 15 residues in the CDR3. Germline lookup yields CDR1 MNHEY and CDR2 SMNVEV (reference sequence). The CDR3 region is CASSLYDERNSPLHF. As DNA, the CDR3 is TGTGCCAGCAGTTTATACGATGAGAGGAATTCACCCCTCCACTTT.

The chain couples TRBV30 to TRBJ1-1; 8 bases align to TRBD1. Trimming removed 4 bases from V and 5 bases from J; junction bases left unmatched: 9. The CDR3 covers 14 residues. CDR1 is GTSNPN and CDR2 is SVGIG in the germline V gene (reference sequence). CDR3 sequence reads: CAWTQDRGPTEAFF. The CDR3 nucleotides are TGTGCCTGGACGCAAGACAGGGGACCGACTGAAGCTTTCTTT. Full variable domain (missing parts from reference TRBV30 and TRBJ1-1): SQTIHQWPATLVQPVGSPLSLECTVEGTSNPNLYWYRQAAGRGLQLLFYSVGIGQISSEVPQNLSASRPQDRQFILSSKKLLLSDSGFYLCAWTQDRGPTEAFFGQGTRLTVV.

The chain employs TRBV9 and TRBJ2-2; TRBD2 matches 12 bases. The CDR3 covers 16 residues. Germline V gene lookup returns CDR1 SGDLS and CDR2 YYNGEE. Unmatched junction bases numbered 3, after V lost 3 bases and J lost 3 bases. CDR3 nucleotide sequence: TGTGCCAGCAGCGGGACTAGCGGGGTAGACACCGGGGAGCTGTTTTTT. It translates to CASSGTSGVDTGELFF.

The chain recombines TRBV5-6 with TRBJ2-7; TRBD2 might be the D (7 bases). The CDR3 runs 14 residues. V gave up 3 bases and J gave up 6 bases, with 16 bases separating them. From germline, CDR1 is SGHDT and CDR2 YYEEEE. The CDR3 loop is CASSWGGAVPEQYF. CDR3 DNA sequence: TGTGCCAGCAGCTGGGGGGGGGCCGTACCCGAGCAGTACTTC.

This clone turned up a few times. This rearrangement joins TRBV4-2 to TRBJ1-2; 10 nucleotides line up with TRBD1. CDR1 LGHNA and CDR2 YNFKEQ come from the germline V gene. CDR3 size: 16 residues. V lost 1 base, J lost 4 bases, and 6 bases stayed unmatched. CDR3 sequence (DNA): TGTGCCAGCAGCCAAGGCCGGACAGGGGGGGGCTATGGCTACACCTTC. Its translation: CASSQGRTGGGYGYTF.

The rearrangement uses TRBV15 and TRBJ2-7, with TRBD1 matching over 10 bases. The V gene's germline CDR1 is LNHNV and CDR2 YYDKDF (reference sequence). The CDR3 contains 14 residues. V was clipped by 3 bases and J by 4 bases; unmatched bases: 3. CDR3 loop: CATSRTGGSYEQYF. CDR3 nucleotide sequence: TGTGCCACCAGCAGGACAGGGGGCTCTTACGAGCAGTACTTC.

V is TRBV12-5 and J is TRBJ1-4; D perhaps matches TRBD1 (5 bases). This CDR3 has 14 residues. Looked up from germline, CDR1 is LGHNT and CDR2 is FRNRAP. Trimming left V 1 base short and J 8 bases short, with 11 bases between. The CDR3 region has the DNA TGTGCTAGTGGTTTGGAAGTGGGGGGGGAAAAACTGTTTTTT. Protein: CASGLEVGGEKLFF.

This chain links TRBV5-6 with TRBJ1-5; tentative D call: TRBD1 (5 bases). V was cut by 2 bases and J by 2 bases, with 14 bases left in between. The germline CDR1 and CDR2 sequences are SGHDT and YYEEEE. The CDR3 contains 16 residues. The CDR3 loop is CASSFGGVYGNQPQHF. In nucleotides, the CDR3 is TGTGCCAGCAGCTTTGGAGGGGTGTATGGCAATCAGCCCCAGCATTTT.

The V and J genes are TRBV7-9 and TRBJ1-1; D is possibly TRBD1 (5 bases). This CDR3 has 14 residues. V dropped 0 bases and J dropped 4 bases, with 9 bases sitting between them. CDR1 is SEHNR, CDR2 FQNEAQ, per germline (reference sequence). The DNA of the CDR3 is TGTGCCAGCAGCTTAGCGGTAAGGGGCACTGAAGCTTTCTTT. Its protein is CASSLAVRGTEAFF.

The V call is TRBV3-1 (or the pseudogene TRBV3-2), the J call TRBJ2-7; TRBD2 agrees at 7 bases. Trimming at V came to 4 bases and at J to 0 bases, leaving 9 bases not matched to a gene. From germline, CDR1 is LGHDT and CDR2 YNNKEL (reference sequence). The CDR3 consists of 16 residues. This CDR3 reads CASSLWGGRLSYEQYF. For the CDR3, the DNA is TGTGCCAGCAGCCTTTGGGGGGGTCGCCTCTCCTACGAGCAGTACTTC.

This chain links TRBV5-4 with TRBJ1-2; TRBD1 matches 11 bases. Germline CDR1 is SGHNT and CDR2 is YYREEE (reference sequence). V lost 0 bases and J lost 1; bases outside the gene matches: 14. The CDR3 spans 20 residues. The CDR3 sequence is CASSLDLSDRGRLVNYGYTF. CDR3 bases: TGTGCCAGCAGCTTGGATTTATCGGACAGGGGGCGCTTGGTTAACTATGGCTACACCTTC. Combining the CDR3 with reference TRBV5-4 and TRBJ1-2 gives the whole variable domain ETGVTQSPTHLIKTRGQQVTLRCSSQSGHNTVSWYQQALGQGPQFIFQYYREEENGRGNFPPRFSGLQFPNYSSELNVNALELDDSALYLCASSLDLSDRGRLVNYGYTFGSGTRLTVV.

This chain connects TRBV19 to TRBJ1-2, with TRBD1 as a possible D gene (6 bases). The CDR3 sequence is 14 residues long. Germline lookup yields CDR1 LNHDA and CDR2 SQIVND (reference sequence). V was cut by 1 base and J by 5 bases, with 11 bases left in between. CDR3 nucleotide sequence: TGTGCCAGTAGTATAGGGCCAGGGGATTATGGCTACACCTTC. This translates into CASSIGPGDYGYTF.

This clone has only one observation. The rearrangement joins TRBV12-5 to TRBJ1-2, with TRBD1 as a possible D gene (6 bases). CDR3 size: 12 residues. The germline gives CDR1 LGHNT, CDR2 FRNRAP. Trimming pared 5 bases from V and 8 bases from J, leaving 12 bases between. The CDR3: CASGRQVLGYTF. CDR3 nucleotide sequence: TGTGCTAGTGGTAGACAGGTTTTGGGCTACACCTTC.

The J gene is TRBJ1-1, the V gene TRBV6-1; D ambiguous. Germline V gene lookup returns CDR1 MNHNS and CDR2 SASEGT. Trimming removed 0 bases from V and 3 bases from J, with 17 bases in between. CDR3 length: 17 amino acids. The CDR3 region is CASSEALGVPPYTEAFF. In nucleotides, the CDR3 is TGTGCCAGCAGTGAAGCGCTGGGAGTCCCACCTTACACTGAAGCTTTCTTT.